The entry that follows covers one T cell receptor (beta chain) sequence. Its antigen remains unknown. It was by 5'RACE with 10-nucleotide random UMIs that the cDNA was made. TCRdb ran MiXCR on the 5' RACE reads and lists one entry per CDR3 protein. The sample holds about 24,000 distinct CDR3 sequences, under 15% seen once. Unsorted libraries came from 2 million PBMCs stored at -80 °C. The data stem from a study of neurological immune-mediated disorders. Notes on the study in general: No sharing of CDR3 amino acid sequences was observed among expanded clones across subjects, suggesting private repertoires in all groups.

Germline lookup yields CDR1 LNHNV and CDR2 YYDKDF (reference sequence). V lost 0 bases to trimming and J lost 9 bases, with 11 bases between them. The CDR3 runs 13 residues. This clonotype originated in a woman between 40 and 50 years old with HTLV-1-associated myelopathy (HAM/TSP). The sequenced sample was PBMCs. The chain uses TRBV15 and TRBJ1-1; TRBD1 is a possible D gene (6 bases). CDR3 nucleotide sequence: TGTGCCACCAGCAGAGACAGGGGACGTAAAGCTTTCTTT. Its protein is CATSRDRGRKAFF.